A single sample gave rise to the 3 T cell receptor beta chains below, sequenced in a study of blood T cell repertoires in COVID-19. The protocol was immunoSEQ multiplex PCR, while the TCRdb copy is restricted to in-frame clones and leaves out a portion. Of 65,000 to 90,000 clones listed, approximately 80% are singletons. The sequenced material came from peripheral blood. The receptors stem from an older woman with acute or convalescent COVID-19.

The rearrangement joins TRBV6-5 to TRBJ1-2; TRBD1 is a possible D gene (6 bases). Germline V gene data show CDR1 as MNHEY and CDR2 as SVGAGI. V was cut by 4 bases and J by 4 bases, with 16 bases left in between. This CDR3 has 15 amino acids. In DNA form, the CDR3 reads TGTGCCAGCAGTTCCGTTTCAGGGGAAAGCTATGGCTACACCTTC. This encodes CASSSVSGESYGYTF.

The J gene is TRBJ2-3, the V gene TRBV5-1, with 9 bases matching TRBD2. The CDR3 runs to 18 residues. In germline, CDR1 is SGHRS, CDR2 YFSETQ. The V and J ends lost 5 bases and 5 bases, in that order; junction bases with no gene match: 18. CDR3 region: CASSKSASGGSGGDTQYF. In nucleotides, the CDR3 is TGCGCCAGCAGTAAGAGCGCCAGCGGGGGGTCGGGGGGAGATACGCAGTATTTT.

The chain couples TRBV19 to TRBJ1-5; the match to TRBD1 covers 7 bases. V shed 3 bases, J shed 3 bases, and the junction held 5 bases outside the gene matches. Germline V gene data show CDR1 as LNHDA and CDR2 as SQIVND (reference sequence). The CDR3 runs 15 residues. The chain's CDR3 is CASSIGDRVNQPQHF. The DNA for the CDR3 is TGTGCCAGTAGTATCGGCGACAGGGTCAATCAGCCCCAGCATTTT.